This TCR beta chain is from a study of shared clonotypes between healthy human individuals. About the research overall: Per donor, CD8 memory used one plate, CD8 naive used two, CD4 memory used three and CD4 naive used three.

The assay was immunoSEQ multiplex PCR, and TCRdb's table has in-frame clones only and misses some. The sample comprises fewer than 2.5 million clones, 93% of which are singletons, and roughly 0.36% rests with the top ten. The TCR comes from a man aged 18 to 35 in good health. Some clones in this sample may be carry-over from other donors' samples. Source material: naive CD4+ T cells from PBMCs. The subset was: CD45RA+ positively selected.

CDR3 DNA: TGTGCCAGCAGGGTTCCAGGGGGTCTGGAGACCCAGTACTTC. It is translated as CASRVPGGLETQYF. The genes are TRBV6-5 and TRBJ2-5; 7 bases are a match to TRBD1. In germline, CDR1 is MNHEY, CDR2 SVGAGI. V lost 6 bases and J lost 5; bases outside the gene matches: 9. The CDR3 sequence is 14 residues long.